One and the same sample provided the 6 T cell receptor beta chains below, sequenced in a study of beta chain features in type 1 diabetes. TCRB transcripts that were expressed got sequenced, as all of the isolated RNA had been reverse transcribed. TCRdb's table, derived via immunoSEQ multiplex PCR, lists solely in-frame clones and lacks some. Of some 300,000 clones in the sample, about 7.8% were seen once. The sequenced material came from central memory CD4+ T cells from blood. These receptors all stem from a woman under 30 in good health.

This clone was seen only a few times. The chain couples TRBV25-1 to TRBJ2-1, with D possibly being TRBD1 (5 bases). Trimming removed 4 bases at V and 8 bases at J, with 6 bases between. This CDR3 contains 11 residues. Germline V gene data show CDR1 as MGHDK and CDR2 as SYGVNS. This chain's CDR3 is CASSGGDEQFF. The CDR3 DNA sequence: TGTGCCAGCAGTGGGGGCGATGAGCAGTTCTTC.

The CDR3 DNA sequence: TGCAGCGTTGGAGGGGACACTCGGGGAGAGACCCAGTACTTC. Its protein product is CSVGGDTRGETQYF. The chain links TRBV29-1 to TRBJ2-5; TRBD1 is a possible D gene (6 bases). Between the trimmed V and J ends, which lost 4 bases and 4 bases, there was a span of 16 bases. This CDR3 is built from 14 residues. Germline V lookup: CDR1 SQVTM, CDR2 ANQGSEA.

V usage is TRBV11-3 and J usage is TRBJ1-2; D ambiguous. Trimming cost V 0 bases and J 3 bases, with 5 bases left between them. Per the germline V gene, CDR1 is SGHNT and CDR2 is YENEEA. This CDR3 spans 13 amino acids. The CDR3 DNA is TGTGCCAGCAGCTTAGACCGTTACTATGGCTACACCTTC. Translating it yields CASSLDRYYGYTF.

This clone was observed many times. This CDR3 is CASSLEGMHGYTF. CDR3 DNA sequence: TGCGCCAGCAGCTTGGAGGGGATGCATGGCTACACCTTC. This sequence joins TRBV5-1 and TRBJ1-2; D is perhaps TRBD1 (5 bases). Germline V gene sequence: CDR1 SGHRS, CDR2 YFSETQ. CDR3 size: 13 residues. V lost 0 bases and J lost 6, with 9 bases in between.

J is TRBJ1-4 and V is TRBV19; 7 nucleotides align to TRBD1. Germline-derived CDR1 and CDR2 are LNHDA and SQIVND (reference sequence). J gave up 3 bases and V 3 bases, and 1 base lay outside the gene matches. CDR3 length equals 14 residues. CDR3 nucleotide sequence: TGTGCCAGTAGTATGGGGACAGCTAATGAAAAACTGTTTTTT. Translated, it gives CASSMGTANEKLFF.

This clone came up many times. This chain joins TRBV18 and TRBJ1-4; D is perhaps TRBD1 (6 bases). V was trimmed by 6 bases and J by 6 bases, leaving 11 bases between them. This CDR3 is built from 13 residues. Germline lookup yields CDR1 KGHSH and CDR2 LQKENI. CDR3 region: CASSRSGDEKLFF. The CDR3 coding sequence is TGTGCCAGCTCTCGGTCAGGGGATGAAAAACTGTTTTTT. Variable domain in full (rest from reference TRBV18 and TRBJ1-4): NAGVMQNPRHLVRRRGQEARLRCSPMKGHSHVYWYRQLPEEGLKFMVYLQKENIIDESGMPKERFSAEFPKEGPSILRIQQVVRGDSAAYFCASSRSGDEKLFFGSGTQLSVL.